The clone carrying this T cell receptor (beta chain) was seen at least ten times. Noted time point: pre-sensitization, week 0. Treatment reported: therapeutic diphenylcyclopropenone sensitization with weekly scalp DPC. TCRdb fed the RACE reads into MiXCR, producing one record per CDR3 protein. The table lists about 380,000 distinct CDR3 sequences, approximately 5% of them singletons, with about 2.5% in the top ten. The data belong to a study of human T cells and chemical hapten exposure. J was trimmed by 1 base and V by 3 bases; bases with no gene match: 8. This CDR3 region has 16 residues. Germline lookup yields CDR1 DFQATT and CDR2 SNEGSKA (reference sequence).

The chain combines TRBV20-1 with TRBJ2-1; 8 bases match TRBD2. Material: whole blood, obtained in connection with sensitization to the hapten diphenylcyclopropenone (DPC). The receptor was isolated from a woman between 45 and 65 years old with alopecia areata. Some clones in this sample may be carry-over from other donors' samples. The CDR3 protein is CSASGGAERSYNEQFF. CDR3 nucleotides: TGCAGTGCTAGCGGGGGGGCCGAGAGGTCCTACAATGAGCAGTTCTTC.